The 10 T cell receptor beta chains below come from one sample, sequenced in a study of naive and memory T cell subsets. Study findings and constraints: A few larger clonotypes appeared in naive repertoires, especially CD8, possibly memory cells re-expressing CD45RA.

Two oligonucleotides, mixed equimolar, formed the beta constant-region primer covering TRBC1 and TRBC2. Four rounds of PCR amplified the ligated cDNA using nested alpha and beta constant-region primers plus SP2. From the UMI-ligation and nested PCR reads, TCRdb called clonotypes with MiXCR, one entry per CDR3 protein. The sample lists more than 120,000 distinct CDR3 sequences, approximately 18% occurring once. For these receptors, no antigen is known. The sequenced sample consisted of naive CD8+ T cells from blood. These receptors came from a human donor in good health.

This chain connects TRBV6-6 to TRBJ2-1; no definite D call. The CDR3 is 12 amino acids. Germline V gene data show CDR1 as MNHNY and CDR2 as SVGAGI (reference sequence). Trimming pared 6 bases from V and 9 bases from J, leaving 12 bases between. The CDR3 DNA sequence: TGTGCCAGCAGCAACGCCCTGCCTGAGCAGTTCTTC. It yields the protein CASSNALPEQFF.

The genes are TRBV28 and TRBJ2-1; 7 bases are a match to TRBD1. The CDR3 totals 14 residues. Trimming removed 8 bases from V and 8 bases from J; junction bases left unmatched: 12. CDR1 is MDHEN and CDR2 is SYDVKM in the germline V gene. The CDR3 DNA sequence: TGTGCCAGCTGGACAGGTCTCACAGGCGATGAGCAGTTCTTC. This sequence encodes CASWTGLTGDEQFF.

DNA for the CDR3: TGTGCCAGCAGTTACTCGACTAGCGGGAAAGGGGAGCTGTTTTTT. It is translated as CASSYSTSGKGELFF. This chain joins TRBV6-6 and TRBJ2-2, with 11 bases identical to TRBD2. Germline CDR1 and CDR2: MNHNY and SVGAGI (reference sequence). With 0 bases clipped from V and 8 bases from J, the junction kept 2 bases outside the gene matches. The CDR3 covers 15 residues.

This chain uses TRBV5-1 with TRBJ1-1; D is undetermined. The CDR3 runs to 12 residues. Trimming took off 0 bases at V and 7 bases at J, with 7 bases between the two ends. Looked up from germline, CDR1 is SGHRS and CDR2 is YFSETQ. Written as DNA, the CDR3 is TGCGCCAGCAGCTTGGACGGGATTGAAGCTTTCTTT. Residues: CASSLDGIEAFF.

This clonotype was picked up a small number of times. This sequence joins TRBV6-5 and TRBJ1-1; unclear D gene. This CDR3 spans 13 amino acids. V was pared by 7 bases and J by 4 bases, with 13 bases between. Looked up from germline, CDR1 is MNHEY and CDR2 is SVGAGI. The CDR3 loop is CASIPADGTEAFF. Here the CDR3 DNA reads TGTGCCAGCATTCCCGCAGACGGCACTGAAGCTTTCTTT.

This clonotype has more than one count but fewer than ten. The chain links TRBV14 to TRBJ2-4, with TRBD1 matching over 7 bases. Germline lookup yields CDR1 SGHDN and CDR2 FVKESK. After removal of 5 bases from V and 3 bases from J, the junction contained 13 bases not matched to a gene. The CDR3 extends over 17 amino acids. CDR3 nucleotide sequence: TGTGCCAGCAGCAACGGGACAGCCCTTATCCTCAAAAACATTCAGTACTTC. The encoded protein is CASSNGTALILKNIQYF. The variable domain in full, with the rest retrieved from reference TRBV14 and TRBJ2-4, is EAGVTQFPSHSVIEKGQTVTLRCDPISGHDNLYWYRRVMGKEIKFLLHFVKESKQDESGMPNNRFLAERTGGTYSTLKVQPAELEDSGVYFCASSNGTALILKNIQYFGAGTRLSVL.

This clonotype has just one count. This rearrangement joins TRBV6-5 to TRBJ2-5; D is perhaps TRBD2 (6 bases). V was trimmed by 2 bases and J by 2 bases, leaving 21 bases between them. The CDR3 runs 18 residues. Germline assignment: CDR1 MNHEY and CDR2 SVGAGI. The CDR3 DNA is TGTGCCAGCAGTTACGGGTTAGCGGAAGAGGGGTATCAAGAGACCCAGTACTTC. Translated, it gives CASSYGLAEEGYQETQYF.

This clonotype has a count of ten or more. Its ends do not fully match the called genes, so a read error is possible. The CDR3 is CASSPGQSSYNEQFF. Here the CDR3 DNA reads TGTGCCAGCAGCCCGGGACAGAGCTCCTACAATGAGCAGTTCTTC. This chain uses TRBV5-1 with TRBJ2-1; 7 positions agree with TRBD1. CDR3 length equals 15 residues. Germline V gene data show CDR1 as SGHRS and CDR2 as YFSETQ.

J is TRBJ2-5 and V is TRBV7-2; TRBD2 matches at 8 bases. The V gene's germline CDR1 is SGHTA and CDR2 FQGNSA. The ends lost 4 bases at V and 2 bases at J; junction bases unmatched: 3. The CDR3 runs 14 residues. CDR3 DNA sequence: TGTGCCAGCAGCTCCGGGGGGGTACAAGAGACCCAGTACTTC. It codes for CASSSGGVQETQYF.

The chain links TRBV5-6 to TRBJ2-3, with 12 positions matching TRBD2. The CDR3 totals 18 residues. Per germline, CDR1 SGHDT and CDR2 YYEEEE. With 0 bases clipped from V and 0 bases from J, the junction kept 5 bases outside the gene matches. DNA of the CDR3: TGTGCCAGCAGCTTGGAGCTAGCGGGAGGGCCGAGCACAGATACGCAGTATTTT. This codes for CASSLELAGGPSTDTQYF. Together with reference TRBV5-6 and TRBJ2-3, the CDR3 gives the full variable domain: DAGVTQSPTHLIKTRGQQVTLRCSPKSGHDTVSWYQQALGQGPQFIFQYYEEEERQRGNFPDRFSGHQFPNYSSELNVNALLLGDSALYLCASSLELAGGPSTDTQYFGPGTRLTVL.